This entry describes one TCR beta chain. The antigen is undetermined. This specimen comes from a study of OX40 agonist ivuxolimab in advanced cancers. General study points: Relative to CD4+, CD8+ T cells held more expanded clones on average.

Clones were sequenced by immunoSEQ multiplex PCR, and TCRdb holds only the in-frame ones, with some missing. The table shows 35,000 to 40,000 clones, with just under 85% occurring only once. The material was CD4+ or CD8+ T cells sorted from blood, obtained in a trial of the OX40 agonist ivuxolimab. The sequence was obtained from an adult with an advanced solid tumor such as melanoma, head and neck, liver or kidney cancer.

DNA of the CDR3: TGTGCCAGCAGCTTAACTAGCGGGGGGGCCGCAGATACGCAGTATTTT. The encoded protein is CASSLTSGGAADTQYF. The genes are TRBV5-4 and TRBJ2-3, with TRBD2 identical over 13 bases. The CDR3 consists of 16 residues. CDR1 is SGHNT and CDR2 is YYREEE in the germline V gene (reference sequence). V trimming: 2 bases; J trimming: 4 bases; junction bases outside the gene matches: 4. The variable domain in full, with the rest retrieved from reference TRBV5-4 and TRBJ2-3, is ETGVTQSPTHLIKTRGQQVTLRCSSQSGHNTVSWYQQALGQGPQFIFQYYREEENGRGNFPPRFSGLQFPNYSSELNVNALELDDSALYLCASSLTSGGAADTQYFGPGTRLTVL.